Presented here are 22 T cell receptor beta chains from one specimen sequenced in a study of shared T cell receptors in the human thymus. Some clones are missing from TCRdb's copy, which holds only in-frame ones; the method was immunoSEQ multiplex PCR. This table holds hundreds of thousands of clones, 87% found once. These data were also filed under a second study, of human thymus T cells.

Sequencing used thymocytes. The receptors derive from a boy under two years old with a congenital heart defect.

The rearrangement joins TRBV9 to TRBJ2-7; 7 nucleotides align to TRBD1. V lost 4 bases to trimming and J lost 3 bases; unmatched junction nucleotides: 10. Germline V CDR1 and CDR2: SGDLS, YYNGEE. This CDR3 is built from 15 residues. CDR3 nucleotide sequence: TGTGCCAGCAGCCAGGGGGTGGGGCTAGACTACGAGCAGTACTTC. Protein sequence: CASSQGVGLDYEQYF.

This chain connects TRBV28 to TRBJ2-7, with a tentative D call TRBD2 (7 bases). The CDR3 is 17 amino acids. Germline CDR1 and CDR2: MDHEN and SYDVKM. Trimming took off 8 bases at V and 2 bases at J, with 25 bases between the two ends. The CDR3 sequence: CASGPENGGGGAYEQYF. For the CDR3, the DNA is TGTGCCAGCGGGCCGGAAAACGGGGGAGGGGGGGCCTACGAGCAGTACTTC.

The chain combines TRBV28 with TRBJ2-5; a possible D gene is TRBD2 (8 bases). Germline V CDR1 and CDR2: MDHEN, SYDVKM. CDR3 length: 19 amino acids. V was trimmed by 8 bases and J by 5 bases, leaving 33 bases between them. The CDR3 DNA follows: TGTGCCAGCTCGGGTAGCAGCGGGAGAGGGGGCGGACCACGGGAGACCCAGTACTTC. This codes for CASSGSSGRGGGPRETQYF.

V usage is TRBV7-2 and J usage is TRBJ2-3; 9 bases are a match to TRBD2. The germline gives CDR1 SGHTA, CDR2 FQGNSA. Losses at the gene ends were 5 bases for V and 5 bases for J; bases not matched to a gene: 20. This CDR3 comprises 19 residues. CDR3 DNA: TGTGCCAGCAGCCGCCAACAGGGCGGGGCGGGAGGGGTTGTAGATACGCAGTATTTT. Its translation is CASSRQQGGAGGVVDTQYF.

This clone was found once. The CDR3 bases are TGTGCCAGCAGTGTCCACAGGGGGCGCTTCTCTGGAAACACCATATATTTT. Protein sequence: CASSVHRGRFSGNTIYF. This chain joins TRBV2 and TRBJ1-3, with 9 bases that match TRBD1. The CDR3 is 17 residues long. V gave up 4 bases and J gave up 0 bases; unmatched junction bases: 7. Germline CDR1 is SNHLY and CDR2 is FYNNEI.

The chain links TRBV6-5 to TRBJ2-3, with TRBD2 as a possible D gene (6 bases). This CDR3 is built from 15 residues. Germline V gene lookup returns CDR1 MNHEY and CDR2 SVGAGI. V lost 5 bases, J lost 1 base, and 13 bases lay in between. The CDR3 protein is CASSPPGLGTDTQYF. CDR3 nucleotide sequence: TGTGCCAGCAGTCCCCCGGGACTGGGCACAGATACGCAGTATTTT.

The chain joins TRBV7-2 to TRBJ1-2; no reliable D call. Trimming left V 0 bases short and J 2 bases short, with 10 bases between. The CDR3 loop spans 15 amino acids. CDR1 and CDR2 (germline): SGHTA, FQGNSA. CDR3 region: CASSLARSENYGYTF. CDR3 DNA: TGTGCCAGCAGCTTAGCGCGGTCAGAGAACTATGGCTACACCTTC.

The rearrangement joins TRBV6-4 to TRBJ2-7, with unresolved D. V was cut by 0 bases and J by 4 bases, with 25 bases left in between. The CDR3 extends over 19 amino acids. CDR1 and CDR2 from the germline V gene are MRHNA and SNTAGT. The CDR3 protein is CASSDSSPDKAPWLYEQYF. CDR3 DNA: TGTGCCAGCAGTGACTCGTCCCCCGACAAGGCGCCCTGGCTATACGAGCAGTACTTC.

This clone was picked up one time. The chain recombines TRBV7-2 with TRBJ2-7; D is possibly TRBD1 (6 bases). The CDR3 is 14 residues long. Germline-derived CDR1 and CDR2 are SGHTA and FQGNSA. V lost 1 base and J 2 bases, leaving 9 bases between the germline ends. CDR3 sequence reads: CASSLGDTPYEQYF. CDR3 sequence (DNA): TGTGCCAGCAGCTTAGGGGACACCCCCTACGAGCAGTACTTC.

The chain links TRBV18 to TRBJ2-3, with a possible D match to TRBD2 (5 bases). The germline CDR1 and CDR2 sequences are KGHSH and LQKENI. The CDR3 covers 17 residues. The ends were cut back, 0 bases at V and 0 bases at J, with 13 bases in the middle. The CDR3 is CASSPPLEEASTDTQYF. The CDR3 DNA is TGTGCCAGCTCACCACCTTTGGAGGAGGCTAGCACAGATACGCAGTATTTT. The full variable domain, completed using reference TRBV18 and TRBJ2-3, is NAGVMQNPRHLVRRRGQEARLRCSPMKGHSHVYWYRQLPEEGLKFMVYLQKENIIDESGMPKERFSAEFPKEGPSILRIQQVVRGDSAAYFCASSPPLEEASTDTQYFGPGTRLTVL.

V usage is TRBV13 and J usage is TRBJ2-7; perhaps TRBD1 as D (6 bases). V dropped 5 bases and J dropped 7 bases, with 12 bases sitting between them. This CDR3 spans 12 amino acids. CDR1 is PRHDT, CDR2 FYEKMQ, per germline (reference sequence). The CDR3 DNA reads as TGTGCCAGCAGCCCGGACAGCGCGGAGCAGTACTTC. Translated, it gives CASSPDSAEQYF.

The chain combines TRBV15 with TRBJ2-2, with 8 positions matching TRBD1. Per germline, CDR1 LNHNV and CDR2 YYDKDF (reference sequence). This CDR3 comprises 19 residues. Losses at the gene ends were 0 bases for V and 6 bases for J; bases not matched to a gene: 15. The CDR3 loop is CATSRDKSDREKPPGELFF. Here the CDR3 DNA reads TGTGCCACCAGCAGAGACAAATCGGACAGGGAAAAACCCCCCGGGGAGCTGTTTTTT.

The rearrangement uses TRBV6-1 and TRBJ1-1; no definite D call. This CDR3 spans 12 amino acids. Germline CDR1 MNHNS, CDR2 SASEGT. The V end lost 7 bases, the J end lost 1 base, and 7 bases lay between the germline ends. The CDR3 sequence: CASTPRNTEAFF. The DNA for the CDR3 is TGTGCCAGCACCCCTAGGAACACTGAAGCTTTCTTT.

The chain joins TRBV21-1 to TRBJ2-7; the DNA was not compared with TRBD2, the D call given in the table. TRBV21-1 is shown as a pseudogene. This CDR3 has 15 residues. The CDR3, as DNA: TGTGCCAGCAGCAAAGGGACTGCAAGCTCCTACGAGCAGTACTTC. It translates to CASSKGTASSYEQYF.

This clone was seen more than once but under ten times. The rearrangement joins TRBV29-1 to TRBJ2-1; maybe TRBD1 (6 bases). V was trimmed by 5 bases and J by 6 bases, leaving 26 bases between them. The CDR3 contains 17 residues. Germline V gene data show CDR1 as SQVTM and CDR2 as ANQGSEA. DNA of the CDR3: TGCAGCGTTAGGACCTGGGACAACAGGGAAGGAAGCAATGAGCAGTTCTTC. Residues: CSVRTWDNREGSNEQFF.

V gene TRBV4-1 combines with J gene TRBJ2-5; TRBD1 might be the D (5 bases). Germline loops: CDR1 MGHRA, CDR2 YSYEKL. The CDR3 runs to 15 residues. The V end lost 0 bases, the J end lost 1 base, and 9 bases lay between the germline ends. Here the CDR3 reads CASSQEDNCQETQYF. The CDR3 DNA follows: TGCGCCAGCAGCCAAGAGGACAACTGCCAAGAGACCCAGTACTTC.

This rearrangement joins TRBV5-4 to TRBJ1-2; unclear D gene. V was cut by 0 bases and J by 0 bases, with 6 bases left in between. Germline-derived CDR1 and CDR2 are SGHNT and YYREEE (reference sequence). The CDR3 extends over 14 amino acids. CDR3 residues: CASSLVTANYGYTF. CDR3 coding DNA: TGTGCCAGCAGCTTGGTTACAGCTAACTATGGCTACACCTTC.

The rearrangement links TRBV6-5 to TRBJ2-7; perhaps TRBD1 as D (6 bases). Germline values: CDR1 MNHEY, CDR2 SVGAGI. The V end lost 6 bases, the J end lost 2 bases, and 14 bases lay between the germline ends. This CDR3 is 14 amino acids long. CDR3 bases: TGTGCCAGCAGACCCGGGACAAAGACCTACGAGCAGTACTTC. Translated, it gives CASRPGTKTYEQYF.

This chain links TRBV28 with TRBJ2-1, with D tentatively TRBD2 (6 bases). The germline CDR1 and CDR2 sequences are MDHEN and SYDVKM. Trimming cost V 6 bases and J 6 bases, with 24 bases left between them. The CDR3 totals 17 residues. DNA for the CDR3: TGTGCCAGCAGATCTCTAAACTCACCCACTAGCCCCAATGAGCAGTTCTTC. This sequence encodes CASRSLNSPTSPNEQFF.

The gene calls are TRBV4-1 and TRBJ2-7; 7 nucleotides align to TRBD1. CDR3 length: 15 amino acids. The V segment lost 0 bases and the J segment 6 bases; nucleotides outside the gene matches: 8. Germline V lookup: CDR1 MGHRA, CDR2 YSYEKL. The CDR3 bases are TGCGCCAGCAGCCAAGAACCAGGGGGTAGTCGCGAGCAGTACTTC. Amino acid sequence: CASSQEPGGSREQYF.

The chain recombines TRBV19 with TRBJ2-1; 7 bases fit TRBD2. Germline-derived CDR1 and CDR2 are LNHDA and SQIVND (reference sequence). The CDR3 has 17 amino acids. J was trimmed by 0 bases and V by 3 bases; bases with no gene match: 8. This CDR3 reads CASSISLAPSSYNEQFF. In nucleotides, the CDR3 is TGTGCCAGTAGTATCTCACTAGCGCCGAGCTCCTACAATGAGCAGTTCTTC.

The chain combines TRBV27 with TRBJ2-3; D possibly corresponds to TRBD2 (7 bases). V was clipped by 5 bases and J by 2 bases, with 23 bases between them. The germline CDR1 and CDR2 sequences are MNHEY and SMNVEV (reference sequence). The CDR3 consists of 18 residues. CDR3 protein: CASSVSGGTQGDTDTQYF. The CDR3 coding sequence is TGTGCCAGCAGTGTTTCGGGGGGCACCCAAGGGGACACAGATACGCAGTATTTT.